This TCR beta chain was recorded in a study of shared clonotypes between healthy human individuals. From germline, CDR1 is MDHEN and CDR2 SYDVKM. V was clipped by 5 bases and J by 4 bases, with 20 bases between them. This CDR3 spans 16 amino acids. Repertoires were generated with immunoSEQ multiplex PCR, while TCRdb's copy carries only in-frame clones and drops some. The table records a few million clones, less than 95% of them present only once. This clone was detected only once. The receptor's source is a man in his late teens or twenties in good health. Some clones in this sample may be carry-over from other donors' samples. The chain combines TRBV28 with TRBJ1-2, with a possible D match to TRBD1 (5 bases). The sample consisted of naive CD4+ T cells from PBMCs. Subset of the sample: CD45RA+ positively selected. CDR3 residues: CASSPPGWGGGYGYTF. The CDR3, as DNA: TGTGCCAGCAGTCCCCCCGGGTGGGGCGGAGGCTATGGCTACACCTTC.